Shown below are 28 T cell receptor beta chains from a single sample sequenced in a study of cytomegalovirus exposure and HLA in healthy donors. TCRdb keeps only in-frame clones here, not all; method: immunoSEQ multiplex PCR. The sample has approximately 160,000 clones, nearly 90% seen once. The sample comprised PBMCs. All receptors come from a woman between 18 and 29 years old in good health and CMV-seropositive.

The V gene is TRBV4-3, the J gene TRBJ2-7; D may be TRBD2 (6 bases). Germline CDR1 LGHNA, CDR2 YSLEER. Deletions cut 0 bases from V and 2 bases from J, with 11 bases between. This CDR3 is 15 amino acids long. This chain's CDR3 is CASSQDPGEAYEQYF. In DNA, the CDR3 is TGCGCCAGCAGCCAAGACCCGGGAGAAGCCTACGAGCAGTACTTC.

The rearrangement uses TRBV28 and TRBJ1-2; D is ambiguous. Trimming stripped 3 bases from V and 2 bases from J, with 7 bases between. The germline CDR1 and CDR2 sequences are MDHEN and SYDVKM. This CDR3 comprises 13 residues. DNA for the CDR3: TGTGCCAGCAGTTTGCCCACAAACTATGGCTACACCTTC. Its translation is CASSLPTNYGYTF.

This clone was seen once. The genes are TRBV28 and TRBJ1-2; 8 nucleotides line up with TRBD1. With 5 bases clipped from V and 8 bases from J, the junction kept 4 bases outside the gene matches. The CDR3 has 12 amino acids. Germline CDR1 MDHEN, CDR2 SYDVKM. CDR3: CASSAGGWGYTF. Written as DNA, the CDR3 is TGTGCCAGCAGTGCAGGGGGCTGGGGCTACACCTTC.

This chain joins TRBV2 and TRBJ1-1; no clear D. CDR1 is SNHLY, CDR2 FYNNEI, per germline. Trimming cost V 4 bases and J 7 bases, with 10 bases left between them. This CDR3 is built from 12 residues. The DNA for the CDR3 is TGTGCCAGCAGTGTCGAGGGCGATGAAGCTTTCTTT. Amino acids: CASSVEGDEAFF.

V usage is TRBV2 and J usage is TRBJ2-1; TRBD2 matches at 8 bases. The CDR3 length is 14 residues. Trimming cost V 8 bases and J 9 bases; bases outside gene matches: 12. CDR1 is SNHLY, CDR2 FYNNEI, per germline. CDR3 sequence: CASQGEAGVSEQFF. The DNA for the CDR3 is TGTGCCAGCCAAGGAGAAGCGGGAGTTAGTGAGCAGTTCTTC.

The chain employs TRBV27 and TRBJ1-4; possibly TRBD1 for D (5 bases). Per the germline V gene, CDR1 is MNHEY and CDR2 is SMNVEV (reference sequence). V was clipped by 0 bases and J by 3 bases, with 8 bases between them. The CDR3 is 15 residues long. The CDR3 DNA reads as TGTGCCAGCAGTTTATCGGGGGGGGCTAATGAAAAACTGTTTTTT. Amino acids: CASSLSGGANEKLFF.

This chain joins TRBV19 and TRBJ2-3, with 14 bases fitting TRBD2. J gave up 2 bases and V 5 bases, and 9 bases lay outside the gene matches. Germline V gives CDR1 LNHDA, CDR2 SQIVND (reference sequence). This CDR3 region has 18 residues. The CDR3 protein is CASSGTSGRSLTTDTQYF. The CDR3 coding sequence is TGTGCCAGTAGTGGGACTAGCGGGAGAAGTTTGACCACAGATACGCAGTATTTT. Filled out from reference TRBV19 and TRBJ2-3, the complete variable domain reads DGGITQSPKYLFRKEGQNVTLSCEQNLNHDAMYWYRQDPGQGLRLIYYSQIVNDFQKGDIAEGYSVSREKKESFPLTVTSAQKNPTAFYLCASSGTSGRSLTTDTQYFGPGTRLTVL.

The chain combines TRBV27 with TRBJ2-1, with 9 bases fitting TRBD2. The CDR3 is 15 residues long. Germline V gene lookup returns CDR1 MNHEY and CDR2 SMNVEV (reference sequence). V gave up 6 bases and J gave up 5 bases; unmatched junction bases: 8. CDR3 protein: CASSTGTSYDNEQFF. In nucleotides, the CDR3 is TGTGCCAGCAGCACCGGGACTAGCTACGACAATGAGCAGTTCTTC.

This clone was seen repeatedly, ten times or more. This chain joins TRBV7-2 and TRBJ1-5; the match to TRBD1 covers 7 bases. V trimming: 2 bases; J trimming: 5 bases; junction bases outside the gene matches: 3. CDR3 length: 14 amino acids. CDR1 is SGHTA and CDR2 is FQGNSA in the germline V gene. The CDR3 bases are TGTGCCAGCAGCTTATTAGGACAGGATCAGCCCCAGCATTTT. Amino acids: CASSLLGQDQPQHF.

This chain links TRBV2 with TRBJ2-1; 9 nucleotides line up with TRBD2. V gave up 4 bases and J gave up 7 bases; unmatched junction bases: 5. In germline, CDR1 is SNHLY, CDR2 FYNNEI. The CDR3 totals 14 residues. The CDR3 region is CASSVAGGGNEQFF. The DNA for the CDR3 is TGTGCCAGCAGTGTGGCGGGAGGGGGGAATGAGCAGTTCTTC.

The chain couples TRBV28 to TRBJ1-1, with 7 bases identical to TRBD1. Trimming cost V 7 bases and J 10 bases; bases outside gene matches: 15. CDR1 MDHEN and CDR2 SYDVKM come from the germline V gene. The CDR3 has 14 amino acids. CDR3: CASNEGDRRRGAFF. As DNA, the CDR3 is TGTGCCAGCAACGAGGGGGACAGACGGAGAGGAGCTTTCTTT. The full variable domain, its missing parts supplied by reference TRBV28 and TRBJ1-1, is DVKVTQSSRYLVKRTGEKVFLECVQDMDHENMFWYRQDPGLGLRLIYFSYDVKMKEKGDIPEGYSVSREKKERFSLILESASTNQTSMYLCASNEGDRRRGAFFGQGTRLTVV.

The chain uses TRBV10-3 and TRBJ2-4; 7 bases align to TRBD1. This CDR3 has 16 residues. With 3 bases clipped from V and 1 base from J, the junction kept 6 bases outside the gene matches. CDR1 is ENHRY, CDR2 SYGVKD, per germline. Here the CDR3 reads CAISDRDREAKNIQYF. The CDR3 bases are TGTGCCATCAGTGATAGAGACAGGGAGGCCAAAAACATTCAGTACTTC.

This chain links TRBV7-2 with TRBJ2-3; D gene uncertain. The CDR3 consists of 14 residues. V was shortened by 6 bases and J by 2 bases, with 12 bases between the two germline ends. Germline V gene data show CDR1 as SGHTA and CDR2 as FQGNSA. The CDR3 sequence: CASSRGWVTDTQYF. The CDR3 DNA reads TGTGCCAGCAGTAGAGGATGGGTCACAGATACGCAGTATTTT.

This chain connects TRBV9 to TRBJ2-1; 11 positions agree with TRBD2. Germline loops: CDR1 SGDLS, CDR2 YYNGEE. The length of the CDR3 is 15 residues. With V trimmed by 0 bases and J by 6 bases, 2 bases remained unmatched. The CDR3 nucleotides read TGTGCCAGCAGCGTAGTAGCGGGAGGGCGCAATGAGCAGTTCTTC. Residues: CASSVVAGGRNEQFF.

This clone was found a few times. This chain joins TRBV6-1 and TRBJ1-3, with D possibly matching TRBD1 (6 bases). The V gene's germline CDR1 is MNHNS and CDR2 SASEGT. The CDR3 runs to 15 residues. V was cut by 1 base and J by 0 bases, with 7 bases left in between. In DNA, the CDR3 is TGTGCCAGCAGTGAAGTACAGGGCTCTGGAAACACCATATATTTT. Its translation: CASSEVQGSGNTIYF.

The rearrangement joins TRBV5-1 to TRBJ1-1; D possibly corresponds to TRBD1 (5 bases). Germline CDR1 reads SGHRS; CDR2 reads YFSETQ. V shed 4 bases and J shed 11 bases, with 15 bases lying between them. The CDR3 is 12 amino acids. The CDR3 reads CASSEAQGKAFF. DNA for the CDR3: TGCGCCAGCAGCGAGGCTCAGGGAAAGGCTTTCTTT.

The chain carries TRBV6-5 and TRBJ2-7, with 8 bases lining up with TRBD1. The V and J ends lost 8 bases and 6 bases, in that order; junction bases with no gene match: 6. The CDR3 runs to 12 residues. Per germline, CDR1 MNHEY and CDR2 SVGAGI. CDR3 bases: TGTGCCAGCCGACAGGGGAAGAGCGAGCAGTACTTC. Its translation is CASRQGKSEQYF.

The chain is built from TRBV29-1 and TRBJ2-1; TRBD2 agrees at 12 bases. Germline CDR1 and CDR2: SQVTM and ANQGSEA. The CDR3 has 15 residues. V was pared by 5 bases and J by 9 bases, with 11 bases of the junction left unmatched. CDR3 amino acids: CSVYYLAGGSSEQFF. CDR3 sequence (DNA): TGCAGCGTTTATTACCTAGCGGGAGGGTCCAGTGAGCAGTTCTTC.

The chain uses TRBV2 and TRBJ2-3; the match to TRBD2 covers 8 bases. Germline V lookup: CDR1 SNHLY, CDR2 FYNNEI. The V segment lost 8 bases and the J segment 0 bases; nucleotides outside the gene matches: 4. CDR3 size: 14 residues. The CDR3 sequence: CASRERESTDTQYF. The CDR3 bases are TGTGCCAGCCGGGAGCGGGAGAGCACAGATACGCAGTATTTT.

The chain recombines TRBV4-3 with TRBJ2-3; 8 bases match TRBD2. Germline trimming cut 1 base from V and 3 bases from J; bases unmatched to any gene: 12. This CDR3 region has 18 residues. Germline CDR1 reads LGHNA; CDR2 reads YSLEER. The CDR3 loop reads CASSQVTGGVMGTDTQYF. DNA for the CDR3: TGCGCCAGCAGCCAAGTAACCGGGGGGGTAATGGGGACAGATACGCAGTATTTT.

Remarks on this clone: A read error may account for a junction end that differs from germline. The J gene is TRBJ2-7, the V gene TRBV14; weak D call: TRBD2 (6 bases). The CDR3 has 11 residues. Germline V gene data show CDR1 as SGHDN and CDR2 as FVKESK. CDR3 in DNA: TGTGCCAGCAGCCCGGGACTCCAGCGTCACTTC. This encodes CASSPGLQRHF.

A few counts support this clone. DNA of the CDR3: TGTGCCAGCAGCGCTTCTAACGAGCAGTACTTC. The encoded protein is CASSASNEQYF. The chain carries TRBV6-1 and TRBJ2-7; the D is unclear. CDR1 and CDR2 (germline): MNHNS, SASEGT. The CDR3 runs 11 residues. V shed 6 bases and J shed 5 bases, with 8 bases lying between them.

The chain carries TRBV18 and TRBJ2-7; 11 nucleotides match TRBD2. Losses at the gene ends were 3 bases for V and 2 bases for J; bases not matched to a gene: 6. The CDR3 length is 16 residues. CDR1 KGHSH and CDR2 LQKENI come from the germline V gene. The CDR3 DNA follows: TGTGCCAGCTCACCGTCACTAGCGGGAGCTCCCTACGAGCAGTACTTC. Translated: CASSPSLAGAPYEQYF.

This clone has a single count. V and J are TRBV7-9 and TRBJ2-2; 7 bases match TRBD2. Germline CDR1 and CDR2: SEHNR and FQNEAQ (reference sequence). The CDR3 is 19 amino acids. V shed 5 bases and J 2 bases; nucleotides not matched to a gene: 17. The CDR3, as DNA: TGTGCCAGCAGCCCGCTCTTGGGGAGGGGACTTATAAACACCGGGGAGCTGTTTTTT. Translating gives CASSPLLGRGLINTGELFF.

V is TRBV9 and J is TRBJ1-5; the D gene is possibly TRBD1 (5 bases). Between the trimmed V and J ends, which lost 0 bases and 1 base, there was a span of 8 bases. CDR1 is SGDLS and CDR2 is YYNGEE in the germline V gene. This CDR3 is 15 amino acids long. In DNA, the CDR3 is TGTGCCAGCAGCGTAGGGGGGGAAAGCAATCAGCCCCAGCATTTT. The encoded protein is CASSVGGESNQPQHF.

This sequence joins TRBV27 and TRBJ1-2, with 8 positions matching TRBD1. The CDR3 sequence is 18 residues long. V lost 4 bases and J lost 0; bases outside the gene matches: 13. Germline loops: CDR1 MNHEY, CDR2 SMNVEV (reference sequence). The CDR3 sequence is CASSSLFSGGPANYGYTF. The CDR3 bases are TGTGCCAGCAGTTCACTTTTTTCAGGGGGCCCTGCTAACTATGGCTACACCTTC.

The chain links TRBV6-5 to TRBJ2-5, with 9 bases identical to TRBD1. Trimming removed 0 bases from V and 7 bases from J; junction bases left unmatched: 9. CDR3 size: 16 residues. The germline V gene encodes CDR1 MNHEY and CDR2 SVGAGI. The DNA for the CDR3 is TGTGCCAGCAGTTACTCGTGGACAGGGGTTGGTGGGACCCAGTACTTC. It specifies CASSYSWTGVGGTQYF.

The chain carries TRBV4-1 and TRBJ2-7; the D gene is possibly TRBD2 (5 bases). Germline V lookup: CDR1 MGHRA, CDR2 YSYEKL. The V and J ends lost 4 bases and 4 bases respectively, with 14 bases between them. There are 14 residues in the CDR3. DNA of the CDR3: TGCGCCAGCAGCCCCGGACTTGAACGTTACGAGCAGTACTTC. Protein sequence: CASSPGLERYEQYF.